This TCR beta chain originates from a study of cytomegalovirus exposure and HLA in healthy donors. The PCR made use of 60 Vbeta and 13 Jbeta primers. Measured with immunoSEQ multiplex PCR; TCRdb has only the in-frame clones, and not every one. The sample consists of around 140,000 clones, approximately 78% of them appearing once. V was shortened by 10 bases and J by 7 bases, with 20 bases between the two germline ends. This CDR3 is 15 amino acids long. Germline V gives CDR1 SGHNT, CDR2 YENEEA. The TCR sequence derives from a woman aged 50 to 60 in good health and CMV-seropositive. Sequencing used PBMCs. The rearrangement uses TRBV11-3 and TRBJ1-6, with no clear D. CDR3 protein: CATPDAYSQNSPLHF. For the CDR3, the DNA is TGTGCCACCCCTGACGCATACAGTCAAAATTCACCCCTCCACTTT.